This is a list of T cell receptor beta chains from one sample in a study of OX40 agonist ivuxolimab in advanced cancers. TCRdb's table, derived via immunoSEQ multiplex PCR, lists solely in-frame clones and lacks some. The table records some 46,000 clones, roughly 90% of them present only once. The specimen was CD4+ or CD8+ T cells sorted from blood, collected in a trial of the OX40 agonist ivuxolimab. Every receptor here comes from an adult with an advanced solid tumor such as melanoma, head and neck, liver or kidney cancer. CDR3s leave out the opening cysteine and the closing phenylalanine or tryptophan. Each record gives: J gene, D gene, V gene, CDR3 protein. The D gene is left open where the match is weak.

TRBJ2-1 | . | TRBV4-2 | ASSQDRGINEQF
TRBJ1-2 | TRBD1 | TRBV5-6 | ASSLYPPDRENYGYT
TRBJ2-7 | . | TRBV7-9 | ASSSEGPSYEQY
TRBJ1-5 | . | TRBV9 | ASSESGGNQPQH
TRBJ1-1 | TRBD1 | TRBV28 | ASSLSDRTGWRKLNTEAF
TRBJ1-2 | . | TRBV27 | ASSFKATTVYGYT
TRBJ1-1 | TRBD1 | TRBV7-8 | ASSSQGARFVGTEAF
TRBJ2-7 | . | TRBV4-3 | ASSQGEGNYEQY
TRBJ2-4 | . | TRBV10-3 | AISEEGSAKNIQY
TRBJ2-3 | . | TRBV7-3 | ASSLVGGASDTQY
TRBJ1-5 | . | TRBV18 | ASSQDPWTADSNQPQH
TRBJ2-7 | . | TRBV9 | ASRGGTYEQY
TRBJ2-7 | TRBD1 | TRBV4-2 | ASSQEQGQYEQY
TRBJ2-4 | . | TRBV2 | ASSGAKNIQY
TRBJ1-6 | . | TRBV7-9 | ASSLGTVGYNSPLH
TRBJ1-2 | . | TRBV9 | ASSVSGGIGYGYT
TRBJ2-2 | TRBD2 | TRBV27 | ASSRTSGVGDTGELF
TRBJ1-6 | . | TRBV6-5 | ASTEAGRASAPLH
TRBJ1-4 | . | TRBV6-5 | ASSYSNGEEKLF
TRBJ1-2 | TRBD1 | TRBV19 | ASSITGTGFSRDGYT
TRBJ1-2 | TRBD1 | TRBV5-6 | ASTLDRTYYGYT
TRBJ1-1 | . | TRBV6-1 | ASSGYRWQNTEAF
TRBJ2-7 | TRBD1 | TRBV6-5 | ASSYSDRSPSYEQY
TRBJ2-1 | . | TRBV5-6 | ASSLAGQGNIEEF